The clone carrying this T cell receptor (beta chain) has a handful of counts. Its cognate antigen is unknown. The sample originates from a study of identical twins. Regarding the study as a whole: Fewer insertions were carried by abundant cord blood beta clonotypes, but none was seen in memory repertoires.

CDR1 is LGHNA and CDR2 is YSLEER in the germline V gene. The CDR3 spans 15 residues. V was clipped by 1 base and J by 0 bases, with 9 bases between them. Every donor was a healthy Caucasian. TCRdb recomputed calls from the 5' RACE reads with MiXCR, one row per CDR3 protein. Of some 270,000 distinct CDR3 sequences listed, approximately 8.6% are singletons. The data were also submitted as part of a second study, on yellow fever vaccine responses in identical twins.

Material: CD8+ T cells sorted from blood. The chain employs TRBV4-3 and TRBJ1-1; TRBD1 is a possible D gene (6 bases). This receptor was taken from a woman aged 18-30 years in good health. The CDR3 coding sequence is TGCGCCAGCAGCCAAGGGAGGGGGTTGAACACTGAAGCTTTCTTT. Encoded protein: CASSQGRGLNTEAFF.